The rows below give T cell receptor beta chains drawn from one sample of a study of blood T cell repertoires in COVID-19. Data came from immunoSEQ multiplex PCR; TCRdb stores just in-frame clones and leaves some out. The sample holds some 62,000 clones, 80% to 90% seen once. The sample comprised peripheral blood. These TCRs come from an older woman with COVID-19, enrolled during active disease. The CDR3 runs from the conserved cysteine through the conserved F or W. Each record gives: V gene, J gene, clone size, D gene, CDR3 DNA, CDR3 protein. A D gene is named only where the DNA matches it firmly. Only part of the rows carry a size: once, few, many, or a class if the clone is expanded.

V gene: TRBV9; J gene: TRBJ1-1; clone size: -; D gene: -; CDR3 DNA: TGTGCCAGCAGCGAAGGGGCAGGGGAAATGAACACTGAAGCTTTCTTT; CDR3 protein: CASSEGAGEMNTEAFF
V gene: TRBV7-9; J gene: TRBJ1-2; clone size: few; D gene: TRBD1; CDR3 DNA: TGTGCCAGCAGCTCGGGACAGGGTAGATATGGCTACACCTTC; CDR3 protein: CASSSGQGRYGYTF
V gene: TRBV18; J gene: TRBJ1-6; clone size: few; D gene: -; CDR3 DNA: TGTGCCAGCTCCCCCGGGACATATAATTCACCCCTCCACTTT; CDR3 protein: CASSPGTYNSPLHF
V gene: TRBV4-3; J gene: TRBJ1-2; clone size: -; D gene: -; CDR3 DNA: TGCGCCAGCAGCCAAGATCAATGGGAGGGTGACTATGGCTACACCTTC; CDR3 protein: CASSQDQWEGDYGYTF
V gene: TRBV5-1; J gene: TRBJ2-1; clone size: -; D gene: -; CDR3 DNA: TGCGCCAGCAGCCTTGGACTAATTGGCTACAATGAGCAGTTCTTC; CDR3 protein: CASSLGLIGYNEQFF
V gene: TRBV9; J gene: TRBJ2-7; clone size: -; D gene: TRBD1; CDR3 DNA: TGTGCCAGCAGCGCCGGGACAGGGTTCACCTACGAGCAGTACTTC; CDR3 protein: CASSAGTGFTYEQYF
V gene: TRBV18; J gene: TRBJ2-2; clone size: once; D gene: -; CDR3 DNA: TGTGCCAGCTCACCAATGGTACAGAGTAACACCGGGGAGCTGTTTTTT; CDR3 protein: CASSPMVQSNTGELFF
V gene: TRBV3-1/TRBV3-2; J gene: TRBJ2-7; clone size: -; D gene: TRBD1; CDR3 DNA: TGTGCCAGCAGCCAAATAGTGGTAGGGACAGGGGGTCCCTACGAGCAGTACTTC; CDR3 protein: CASSQIVVGTGGPYEQYF
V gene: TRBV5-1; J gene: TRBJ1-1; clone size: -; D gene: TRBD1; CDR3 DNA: TGCGCCAGCAGCTCCACAGGGGTGTGGGACACTGAAGCTTTCTTT; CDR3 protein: CASSSTGVWDTEAFF
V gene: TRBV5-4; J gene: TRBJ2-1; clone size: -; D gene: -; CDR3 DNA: TGTGCCAGCAGCTCCCAGCCCCTGGGAGTGGCCTACAATGAGCAGTTCTTC; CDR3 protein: CASSSQPLGVAYNEQFF
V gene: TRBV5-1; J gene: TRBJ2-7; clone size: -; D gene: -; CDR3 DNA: TGCGCCAGCAGCTTGCAGGGCAGCTCCTACGAGCAGTACTTC; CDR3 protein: CASSLQGSSYEQYF
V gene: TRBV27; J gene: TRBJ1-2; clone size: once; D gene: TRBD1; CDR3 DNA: TGTGCCAGCAGTTCCGACAGGGCGAATGGCTACACCTTC; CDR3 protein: CASSSDRANGYTF
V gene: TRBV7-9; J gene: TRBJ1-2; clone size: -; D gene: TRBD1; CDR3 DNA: TGTGCCAGCAGCGCACCGGGACAGGGCTTTCGTGGCTACACCTTC; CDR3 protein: CASSAPGQGFRGYTF